This T cell receptor beta chain was obtained from a study of control samples from healthy donors and cancer patients. Method: immunoSEQ multiplex PCR; TCRdb's copy keeps in-frame clones and lacks some. The repertoire has about 120,000 clones, around nine tenths of them found once; the top ten carry around 10%. CDR1 SQVTM and CDR2 ANQGSEA come from the germline V gene. CDR3 size: 13 residues. The ends were cut back, 4 bases at V and 0 bases at J, with 6 bases in the middle. Source material: blood. This sequence joins TRBV29-1 and TRBJ2-2; maybe TRBD2 (5 bases). This receptor was taken from a man aged 30-40 years in good health. CDR3 nucleotides: TGCAGCGTTGCCGGGGCGAACACCGGGGAGCTGTTTTTT. Amino acid sequence: CSVAGANTGELFF.